Below, 7 T cell receptor beta chains from the same sample are listed, as sequenced in a study of blood T cell repertoires in COVID-19. The assay was immunoSEQ multiplex PCR, and TCRdb's table has in-frame clones only and misses some. Of about 210,000 clones listed, almost 85% are singletons. The sample taken for sequencing was peripheral blood. The receptors come from a woman aged 50 to 60 with active or convalescent COVID-19.

The chain carries TRBV19 and TRBJ1-4; 10 bases are shared with TRBD1. Trimming took 6 bases from V and 5 from J; bases not matched to a gene: 6. Per the germline V gene, CDR1 is LNHDA and CDR2 is SQIVND (reference sequence). The CDR3 contains 15 residues. In DNA form, the CDR3 reads TGTGCCAGTAGCACACCGGGACAGGGGAATGAAAAACTGTTTTTT. It specifies CASSTPGQGNEKLFF.

This clone has just a few counts. The rearrangement joins TRBV29-1 to TRBJ1-1; the D gene is possibly TRBD1 (5 bases). The germline gives CDR1 SQVTM, CDR2 ANQGSEA. CDR3 length equals 10 residues. V was trimmed by 7 bases and J by 8 bases, leaving 11 bases between them. Written as DNA, the CDR3 is TGCAGCGCCCTGACAGCGGAAGCTTTCTTT. It is translated as CSALTAEAFF.

The chain employs TRBV9 and TRBJ1-3; the D gene is possibly TRBD1 (5 bases). The CDR3 runs 16 residues. Germline V gene data show CDR1 as SGDLS and CDR2 as YYNGEE. Deletions cut 2 bases from V and 0 bases from J, with 12 bases between. CDR3 in DNA: TGTGCCAGCAGCGTCCACCCCGACAGCTCTGGAAACACCATATATTTT. Translation: CASSVHPDSSGNTIYF.

In this sample, this clone turned up once. The chain couples TRBV9 to TRBJ2-2, with D maybe TRBD2 (5 bases). Germline CDR1 reads SGDLS; CDR2 reads YYNGEE. The CDR3 contains 14 residues. Trimming left V 3 bases short and J 6 bases short, with 12 bases between. The CDR3 loop is CASSARVWAGELFF. In nucleotides, the CDR3 is TGTGCCAGCAGCGCGAGGGTCTGGGCCGGGGAGCTGTTTTTT.

This clone was observed a single time. This chain connects TRBV7-9 to TRBJ1-1; TRBD1 is a possible D gene (5 bases). V lost 5 bases and J 5 bases, leaving 12 bases between the germline ends. Germline V CDR1 and CDR2: SEHNR, FQNEAQ (reference sequence). The CDR3 length is 13 residues. DNA of the CDR3: TGTGCCAGCAGCGCTGGGGCTCTGACTGAAGCTTTCTTT. Translation: CASSAGALTEAFF.

CDR3 DNA sequence: TGTGCCAGCTCACCACAAGGGGCCCCTGGAAACACCATATATTTT. This sequence encodes CASSPQGAPGNTIYF. The chain carries TRBV18 and TRBJ1-3; tentatively, D is TRBD1 (5 bases). Deletions cut 1 base from V and 2 bases from J, with 9 bases between. Germline V lookup: CDR1 KGHSH, CDR2 LQKENI. This CDR3 spans 15 amino acids. Combining the CDR3 with reference TRBV18 and TRBJ1-3 gives the whole variable domain NAGVMQNPRHLVRRRGQEARLRCSPMKGHSHVYWYRQLPEEGLKFMVYLQKENIIDESGMPKERFSAEFPKEGPSILRIQQVVRGDSAAYFCASSPQGAPGNTIYFGEGSWLTVV.

Details on this clone: Additional DNA sequences in this sample encode the identical CDR3. The chain recombines TRBV5-4 with TRBJ1-2, with no clear D. The CDR3 loop spans 14 amino acids. V was clipped by 3 bases and J by 1 base, with 10 bases between them. Germline loops: CDR1 SGHNT, CDR2 YYREEE (reference sequence). The CDR3 nucleotides read TGTGCCAGCAGCTCCGGCGGGGATAACTATGGCTACACCTTC. Its protein product is CASSSGGDNYGYTF.